The 28 T cell receptor beta chains given below trace back to one sample, sequenced in a study of blood T cell repertoires in COVID-19. The data were produced by immunoSEQ multiplex PCR, yet TCRdb's version contains in-frame clones alone and is incomplete. The data hold about 120,000 clones, with about 83% observed a single time. The material sequenced was peripheral blood. These receptors originate from a man between 60 and 75 years old with acute or convalescent COVID-19.

The chain combines TRBV4-2 with TRBJ1-1, with 7 bases lining up with TRBD1. The CDR3 is 15 residues long. CDR1 is LGHNA, CDR2 YNFKEQ, per germline. The trim removed 4 bases at V and 1 base at J, leaving 6 bases unmatched. In DNA form, the CDR3 reads TGTGCCAGCAGCCCCCCAGACAGGGAGAACACTGAAGCTTTCTTT. This codes for CASSPPDRENTEAFF.

This clone was observed once. J is TRBJ2-3 and V is TRBV28, with D possibly TRBD2 on 5 matching bases. The CDR3 spans 14 residues. The ends were cut back, 8 bases at V and 0 bases at J, with 12 bases in the middle. In germline, CDR1 is MDHEN, CDR2 SYDVKM. CDR3 protein: CASYSPGSTDTQYF. For the CDR3, the DNA is TGTGCCAGCTATAGTCCGGGGAGCACAGATACGCAGTATTTT.

This chain links TRBV6-2 or TRBV6-3 with TRBJ2-7; tentatively, D is TRBD2 (5 bases). Trimming removed 2 bases from V and 6 bases from J, with 11 bases in between. The CDR3 is 13 residues long. Germline assignment: CDR1 MNHEY and CDR2 SVGEGT. CDR3 DNA sequence: TGTGCCAGCAGTTACCGGGCAGAGGGCGAGCAGTACTTC. Its protein is CASSYRAEGEQYF.

This chain connects TRBV4-1 to TRBJ1-1; a possible D gene is TRBD1 (5 bases). V lost 3 bases, J lost 1 base, and 6 bases lay in between. This CDR3 is built from 13 residues. Germline assignment: CDR1 MGHRA and CDR2 YSYEKL. The DNA for the CDR3 is TGCGCCAGCAGCCACGACAGGAACACTGAAGCTTTCTTT. Translating it yields CASSHDRNTEAFF.

This chain joins TRBV5-6 and TRBJ2-7, with D perhaps matching TRBD1 (5 bases). The germline gives CDR1 SGHDT, CDR2 YYEEEE. The ends were cut back, 1 base at V and 3 bases at J, with 14 bases in the middle. The CDR3 sequence is 15 residues long. CDR3 nucleotides: TGTGCCAGCAGCTTGCCGCCCCAGGGCGACTACGAGCAGTACTTC. Translating gives CASSLPPQGDYEQYF.

Regarding this clone: Other DNA sequences of this sample code for an identical CDR3. This chain joins TRBV5-1 and TRBJ2-2; TRBD1 matches at 7 bases. V trimming: 0 bases; J trimming: 5 bases; junction bases outside the gene matches: 1. Germline V gene data show CDR1 as SGHRS and CDR2 as YFSETQ. The CDR3 covers 14 residues. The CDR3 region has the DNA TGCGCCAGCAGCTTGGGACAGGGAACCGGGGAGCTGTTTTTT. Its translation is CASSLGQGTGELFF. The whole variable domain, remainder taken from reference TRBV5-1 and TRBJ2-2, is KAGVTQTPRYLIKTRGQQVTLSCSPISGHRSVSWYQQTPGQGLQFLFEYFSETQRNKGNFPGRFSGRQFSNSRSEMNVSTLELGDSALYLCASSLGQGTGELFFGEGSRLTVL.

This clone has more than one count but fewer than ten. This chain links TRBV9 with TRBJ2-1; 9 bases are shared with TRBD1. The J segment lost 9 bases and the V segment lost 4 bases, leaving 5 bases of the junction unmatched. There are 13 residues in the CDR3. Per germline, CDR1 SGDLS and CDR2 YYNGEE. The CDR3 reads CASSSGQGIEQFF. The CDR3 nucleotides read TGTGCCAGCAGCTCGGGACAGGGCATTGAGCAGTTCTTC.

The CDR3 spells CASSYSAGTLGDTQYF. The DNA for the CDR3 is TGTGCCAGCAGTTACTCGGCGGGAACCCTCGGGGATACGCAGTATTTT. The chain recombines TRBV6-2 or TRBV6-3 with TRBJ2-3; D possibly corresponds to TRBD2 (6 bases). Trimming left V 0 bases short and J 6 bases short, with 16 bases between. Germline values: CDR1 MNHEY, CDR2 SVGEGT. CDR3 length: 16 residues.

The chain carries TRBV13 and TRBJ2-2, with D tentatively TRBD2 (6 bases). CDR1 is PRHDT and CDR2 is FYEKMQ in the germline V gene (reference sequence). The ends were cut back, 1 base at V and 1 base at J, with 10 bases in the middle. This CDR3 comprises 16 residues. CDR3 amino acids: CASSLAGERNTGELFF. The CDR3 nucleotides are TGTGCCAGCAGCTTAGCGGGGGAGCGGAACACCGGGGAGCTGTTTTTT.

The chain links TRBV20-1 to TRBJ1-2; no firm D call. CDR3 length: 13 residues. V dropped 3 bases and J dropped 1 base, with 9 bases sitting between them. Germline CDR1 is DFQATT and CDR2 is SNEGSKA (reference sequence). CDR3 in DNA: TGCAGTGCTAGTAAGGCGGGTAACTATGGCTACACCTTC. Protein sequence: CSASKAGNYGYTF.

J is TRBJ2-7 and V is TRBV4-3; 8 nucleotides agree with TRBD1. Germline V gene lookup returns CDR1 LGHNA and CDR2 YSLEER. Germline trimming cut 0 bases from V and 6 bases from J; bases unmatched to any gene: 7. This CDR3 is built from 15 residues. For the CDR3, the DNA is TGCGCCAGCAGCCAAGATTTGGACAGGGAGGCCGAGCAGTACTTC. This codes for CASSQDLDREAEQYF.

The rearrangement links TRBV27 to TRBJ1-6; D possibly corresponds to TRBD1 (5 bases). V was trimmed by 5 bases and J by 6 bases, leaving 8 bases between them. The CDR3 has 13 residues. Looked up from germline, CDR1 is MNHEY and CDR2 is SMNVEV (reference sequence). As DNA, the CDR3 is TGTGCCAGCAGTCCCGGGGGTAATTCACCCCTCCACTTT. Translated: CASSPGGNSPLHF.

The chain uses TRBV7-2 and TRBJ1-6; TRBD1 agrees at 12 bases. The V gene's germline CDR1 is SGHTA and CDR2 FQGNSA. The trim removed 5 bases at V and 10 bases at J, leaving 9 bases unmatched. The CDR3 loop spans 16 amino acids. The DNA for the CDR3 is TGTGCCAGCAGCGCCACGGGACAGGGGGCAAGATCACCCCTCCACTTT. Its translation is CASSATGQGARSPLHF.

The J gene is TRBJ1-5, the V gene TRBV6-1; D is possibly TRBD1 (6 bases). This CDR3 is built from 14 residues. Looked up from germline, CDR1 is MNHNS and CDR2 is SASEGT. The V gene lost 5 bases and the J gene lost 2 bases, with 10 bases spanning the gap. The CDR3 DNA is TGTGCCAGCAGTCCACAGGGAGGCAATCAGCCCCAGCATTTT. Translation gives CASSPQGGNQPQHF.

CDR3 DNA: TGTGCCAGCAGTGGGCGACAGGGGGGTACCTACGAGCAGTACTTC. This gives the protein CASSGRQGGTYEQYF. The chain carries TRBV28 and TRBJ2-7; 9 bases are shared with TRBD1. V dropped 5 bases and J dropped 2; count of bases not matched to a gene: 7. The CDR3 totals 15 residues. Germline values: CDR1 MDHEN, CDR2 SYDVKM.

V is TRBV19 and J is TRBJ2-3, with 9 bases matching TRBD1. V shed 1 base, J shed 2 bases, and the junction held 10 bases outside the gene matches. The CDR3 is 18 amino acids. Germline lookup yields CDR1 LNHDA and CDR2 SQIVND (reference sequence). The DNA for the CDR3 is TGTGCCAGTAGTATAGCCGGGACAGGGTATTCCTACACAGATACGCAGTATTTT. This sequence encodes CASSIAGTGYSYTDTQYF.

The chain is built from TRBV29-1 and TRBJ2-3; TRBD1 is a possible D gene (6 bases). CDR3 size: 12 residues. Trimming pared 7 bases from V and 4 bases from J, leaving 12 bases between. Per the germline V gene, CDR1 is SQVTM and CDR2 is ANQGSEA. CDR3 sequence: CSAQGISDTQYF. CDR3 DNA sequence: TGCAGCGCTCAGGGGATTTCAGATACGCAGTATTTT.

The V gene is TRBV19, the J gene TRBJ1-5; a weak D match, TRBD1 (5 bases). The germline V and J ends were trimmed by 5 bases and 1 base, with 21 bases remaining between them. Germline V gives CDR1 LNHDA, CDR2 SQIVND (reference sequence). CDR3 length: 18 residues. CDR3 region: CASSATGKGLRSNQPQHF. CDR3 in DNA: TGTGCCAGTAGTGCAACAGGTAAGGGGCTGAGGAGCAATCAGCCCCAGCATTTT.

Only a few counts were recorded for this clone. The V gene is TRBV27, the J gene TRBJ2-7, with TRBD2 identical over 7 bases. With 1 base clipped from V and 5 bases from J, the junction kept 5 bases outside the gene matches. The V gene's germline CDR1 is MNHEY and CDR2 SMNVEV (reference sequence). The CDR3 has 14 residues. Here the CDR3 reads CASSLYMAGDEQYF. CDR3 in DNA: TGTGCCAGCAGTTTATATATGGCGGGAGACGAGCAGTACTTC.

The chain uses TRBV6-5 and TRBJ1-1; 9 bases line up with TRBD1. This CDR3 contains 15 residues. V was clipped by 5 bases and J by 4 bases; unmatched bases: 8. Germline V gives CDR1 MNHEY, CDR2 SVGAGI. In nucleotides, the CDR3 is TGTGCCAGCAGTCCCTCCCCGACAGGGGGCACTGAAGCTTTCTTT. It yields the protein CASSPSPTGGTEAFF.

This clone was observed a handful of times. This sample includes further DNA sequences coding for the same CDR3. V and J are TRBV4-3 and TRBJ1-5; D is possibly TRBD1 (6 bases). The CDR3 loop spans 13 amino acids. Looked up from germline, CDR1 is LGHNA and CDR2 is YSLEER. The V end was cut by 1 base, the J end by 6 bases, with 7 bases between. Here the CDR3 reads CASSQAQGQPQHF. DNA of the CDR3: TGCGCCAGCAGCCAAGCACAGGGTCAGCCCCAGCATTTT.

The rearrangement uses TRBV19 and TRBJ2-4; D is uncertain. Germline CDR1 reads LNHDA; CDR2 reads SQIVND (reference sequence). The V end was cut by 5 bases, the J end by 3 bases, with 14 bases between. The CDR3 is 15 residues long. CDR3 coding DNA: TGTGCCAGTAGTCCGGTCCCGGGTGACAAAAACATTCAGTACTTC. It is translated as CASSPVPGDKNIQYF. The full variable domain, completed using reference TRBV19 and TRBJ2-4, is DGGITQSPKYLFRKEGQNVTLSCEQNLNHDAMYWYRQDPGQGLRLIYYSQIVNDFQKGDIAEGYSVSREKKESFPLTVTSAQKNPTAFYLCASSPVPGDKNIQYFGAGTRLSVL.

This chain joins TRBV18 and TRBJ2-5; D gene unclear. CDR1 and CDR2 from the germline V gene are KGHSH and LQKENI. There are 13 residues in the CDR3. Trimming cost V 4 bases and J 5 bases, with 11 bases left between them. CDR3 nucleotides: TGTGCCAGCTCACAAGCCACGGAGGAGACCCAGTACTTC. It encodes CASSQATEETQYF.

This clone was seen only once. This chain connects TRBV7-9 to TRBJ2-5; 9 nucleotides align to TRBD1. The trim removed 5 bases at V and 5 bases at J, leaving 6 bases unmatched. The CDR3 is made up of 14 amino acids. Germline V gene sequence: CDR1 SEHNR, CDR2 FQNEAQ (reference sequence). This CDR3 reads CASSQTGGAETQYF. DNA of the CDR3: TGTGCCAGCAGCCAAACAGGGGGCGCGGAGACCCAGTACTTC.

V gene TRBV9 combines with J gene TRBJ2-2; 8 bases are a match to TRBD2. The germline CDR1 and CDR2 sequences are SGDLS and YYNGEE. Germline trimming cut 0 bases from V and 6 bases from J; bases unmatched to any gene: 4. CDR3 length: 15 amino acids. DNA for the CDR3: TGTGCCAGCAGCGTAGACTCGGGAGGGGCCGGGGAGCTGTTTTTT. Encoded protein: CASSVDSGGAGELFF.

The V and J genes are TRBV11-2 and TRBJ2-5; 9 bases align to TRBD1. The V gene's germline CDR1 is SGHAT and CDR2 FQNNGV. The CDR3 spans 15 residues. V lost 5 bases and J lost 5; bases outside the gene matches: 9. CDR3 nucleotides: TGTGCCAGCAGCCGGACGGGACAGGGAATGGAGACCCAGTACTTC. This sequence encodes CASSRTGQGMETQYF. The whole variable domain, remainder taken from reference TRBV11-2 and TRBJ2-5, is EAGVAQSPRYKIIEKRQSVAFWCNPISGHATLYWYQQILGQGPKLLIQFQNNGVVDDSQLPKDRFSAERLKGVDSTLKIQPAKLEDSAVYLCASSRTGQGMETQYFGPGTRLLVL.

The chain has TRBV6-5 and TRBJ2-7; D is possibly TRBD1 (5 bases). Trimming cost V 6 bases and J 3 bases, with 15 bases left between them. The germline gives CDR1 MNHEY, CDR2 SVGAGI. There are 14 residues in the CDR3. The CDR3 spells CASSYTLGLYEQYF. CDR3 bases: TGTGCCAGCAGCTACACCCTGGGGCTCTACGAGCAGTACTTC.

This CDR3 is CSVQPTGRTGELFF. CDR3 coding DNA: TGCAGCGTTCAGCCCACAGGGAGAACCGGGGAGCTGTTTTTT. The V and J genes are TRBV29-1 and TRBJ2-2; the D gene is possibly TRBD1 (6 bases). Germline lookup yields CDR1 SQVTM and CDR2 ANQGSEA. The CDR3 spans 14 residues. Trimming took 5 bases from V and 5 from J, leaving 15 bases between them.